The text below deals with one T cell receptor beta chain. Its antigen remains unidentified. Base qualities are missing; no much larger clone stands one base away. Each donor gave one peripheral blood draw, averaging approximately 110 mL, which was collected into heparinised tubes. A BD FACSAria II and a panel including CD45RO, CCR7, CD25, CD127, CD95 and CD27 were used to sort naive, central memory, regulatory and stem cell-like memory CD4+ T cells. A purity above 98% was achieved for all sorted populations. PBMCs were isolated immediately by Lymphoprep density gradient centrifugation and stained directly without culture. Samples were stained and sorted in pairs, with one healthy donor and one patient per experiment, so that batch effects were minimized. This sample was taken from a study of beta chain features in type 1 diabetes (dated by TCRdb to 2017 to 2018). In the study overall: Mean age, gender distribution, total cell number and subset yield were not different between patients and healthy donors. A total of roughly 99 million sorted cells were examined across all samples, and the number of cells per subset was strongly correlated with RNA yield. In the study, TCRB repertoires of sorted circulating CD4+ T cell subsets from recently diagnosed type 1 diabetes patients were compared with those of matched healthy donors. Regulatory and stem cell-like memory subsets were isolated from only 8 patients and about eight healthy donors, whereas naive and central memory subsets came from all 30 or so donors. Overall results and qualifications from the work: The naive, central memory and regulatory TCRB repertoires appeared to resemble one another more closely among patients than among healthy donors. Only small numbers of individuals were included in the HLA sub-analyses, which left unresolved whether HLA type had any influence on TCRB rearrangement. At VDJ recombination sites, patients with type 1 diabetes made fewer insertions and deleted more nucleotides, a pattern implying thymic rearrangement abnormalities. PCR may preferentially amplify shorter templates, but because patient and control samples were amplified and corrected together, any resulting skew would affect both groups equally. Because cDNA rather than genomic DNA was sequenced, highly expressing activated cells could have been over-represented, although no difference in activation and CD3 levels was found between groups. A moderate but significant shortening of TCRB CDR3 length was observed in type 1 diabetes patients in all four CD4+ subsets.

The trim is 7 bases for V and 0 bases for J, with a gap of 16 bases between the germline ends. The CDR1 and CDR2 encoded by the germline V gene are MDHEN and SYDVKM. The CDR3 starts with the cysteine, ends with the phenylalanine, and has 16 residues. The retained sequence is limited to the CDR3, 48 bases, with the frame set at the first base. The entire amount of isolated RNA was reverse transcribed using the High Capacity cDNA Reverse Transcription Kit, so the sequenced TCRB transcripts were expressed ones. Naive, central memory and regulatory T cell samples underwent deep immunoSEQ sequencing, averaging around 3.9 million total reads per sample. Sorted cells were lysed in RLT buffer and RNA was extracted with DNase-treated RNeasy Micro or Mini kits, depending on cell number. Each cell subset was processed on its own to prevent cross-contamination, while patient and healthy donor samples were processed together. Using the immunoSEQ multiplex PCR, TCRB sequences were amplified from cDNA into 87-bp fragments spanning the CDR3 region. The amplicons were sequenced using the Illumina HiSeq platform. The paper's processing steps were these. Synthetic template baselines were used to correct PCR bias computationally, reads within Hamming distance 2 were collapsed, and singletons that could not be merged were discarded. Reads were aligned to IMGT to assign V, D and J genes, CDR3 length, and insertions or deletions at six rearrangement sites. Within each subset, clonotype counts were normalized to sorted cell number, after which true diversity and Gini coefficients were computed with the tcR R package. Repertoire sharing was quantified using the overlap coefficient calculated on TCRB nucleotide sequences. As a proxy for the pre-selection repertoire, out-of-frame TCRB sequences from naive cells were analyzed. The immuneACCESS repertoire file appears here via TCRdb, limited to in-frame rearrangements. These files lack a portion of the clones; in checked studies, under half of the deficit traces to unresolved V genes, and the cause of the others is not known. V, J and clone size are taken as reported in that table, and D and trimming were inferred from the DNA itself. For this sample the table gives 250,000 to 300,000 clones, of which roughly an eighth were detected only once. Of the sample, less than 0.02% falls within the top ten clones.

Material for sequencing was naive CD4+ T cells from blood. In the paper's terms, the cell subset or site label means: true naive CD4+ T cells. The clonotype was recovered from a man aged 25-45 years with type 1 diabetes. The receptor chain draws on TRBV28 and TRBJ2-1, and TRBD2 may be the D gene, going by 5 matching bases. For the CDR3, the sequence is CASTGNVASSYNEQFF. Read as DNA, the sequence is TGTGCCAGCACGGGAAATGTTGCGAGCTCCTACAATGAGCAGTTCTTC.